This passage covers 31 T cell receptor beta chains from one sample sequenced in a study of neurological immune-mediated disorders. TCRdb analysed the 5' RACE reads with MiXCR anew, one entry per CDR3 protein. This table holds some 71,000 distinct CDR3 sequences, about 10% found once. Time point given: longitudinal time-point 1 (baseline). Source material: PBMCs. Every receptor here comes from a man in his thirties or forties in good health.

This clonotype was seen at least ten times. J is TRBJ2-1 and V is TRBV6-5; D unclear. Germline V gene lookup returns CDR1 MNHEY and CDR2 SVGAGI. CDR3 size: 14 residues. Trimming stripped 1 base from V and 0 bases from J, with 4 bases between. The CDR3 reads CASSYYSSYNEQFF. The CDR3 DNA reads as TGTGCCAGCAGTTACTACAGCTCCTACAATGAGCAGTTCTTC.

In its sample, this clonotype was seen many times. The genes are TRBV29-1 and TRBJ2-1; 7 bases are a match to TRBD2. After removal of 3 bases from V and 10 bases from J, the junction contained 6 bases not matched to a gene. Germline CDR1 SQVTM, CDR2 ANQGSEA. CDR3 length equals 12 residues. CDR3 sequence (DNA): TGCAGCGTTGACCCTAGCGGAGGAGAGCAGTTCTTC. Translating it yields CSVDPSGGEQFF.

Ten or more counts support this clonotype. The V call is TRBV28, the J call TRBJ1-5, with 8 bases fitting TRBD1. The CDR3 has 16 residues. Unmatched junction bases numbered 7, after V lost 4 bases and J lost 2 bases. Germline CDR1 MDHEN, CDR2 SYDVKM. The DNA for the CDR3 is TGTGCCAGCAGTTCCGCAGGGGGCGGTCGCAATCAGCCCCAGCATTTT. Protein: CASSSAGGGRNQPQHF.

This clonotype was counted at least ten times. The chain is built from TRBV6-6 and TRBJ1-1; D call uncertain. The CDR3 is 16 amino acids. CDR1 and CDR2 from the germline V gene are MNHNY and SVGAGI (reference sequence). V was clipped by 5 bases and J by 1 base, with 17 bases between them. This CDR3 reads CASSPQRTRGNTEAFF. The CDR3 region has the DNA TGTGCCAGCAGTCCACAACGGACCCGAGGGAACACTGAAGCTTTCTTT.

This clonotype occurred many times. The DNA of the CDR3 is TGTGCCAGCAGTGAAGGACTAGACTACGAGCAGTACTTC. Protein: CASSEGLDYEQYF. The rearrangement links TRBV6-1 to TRBJ2-7, with TRBD2 as a possible D gene (6 bases). The CDR3 runs to 13 residues. The V end lost 1 base, the J end lost 3 bases, and 7 bases lay between the germline ends. CDR1 and CDR2 from the germline V gene are MNHNS and SASEGT.

This chain connects TRBV5-1 to TRBJ1-2; possibly TRBD1 for D (5 bases). Trimming stripped 2 bases from V and 2 bases from J, with 7 bases between. This CDR3 spans 13 amino acids. Germline CDR1 and CDR2: SGHRS and YFSETQ. The CDR3 nucleotides are TGCGCCAGCAGCTTCCGGGACAACTATGGCTACACCTTC. Translating it yields CASSFRDNYGYTF.

This clonotype occurred many times. The rearrangement uses TRBV12-3 or TRBV12-4 and TRBJ2-7; the match to TRBD2 covers 11 bases. This CDR3 region has 15 residues. Losses at the gene ends were 3 bases for V and 4 bases for J; bases not matched to a gene: 5. This chain's CDR3 is CASSFGLAGGYEQYF. The CDR3 nucleotides are TGTGCCAGCAGTTTTGGGCTAGCGGGAGGATACGAGCAGTACTTC.

This clonotype was picked up many times. The chain has TRBV28 and TRBJ2-3; either TRBD1 or TRBD2 may fit D (5 bases each). The CDR3 is made up of 13 amino acids. Germline CDR1 is MDHEN and CDR2 is SYDVKM. Trimming removed 5 bases at V and 4 bases at J, with 10 bases between. CDR3 sequence reads: CASSPQGADTQYF. The CDR3 DNA sequence: TGTGCCAGCAGTCCTCAGGGAGCAGATACGCAGTATTTT.

This chain connects TRBV28 to TRBJ2-3; weak D call: TRBD2 (6 bases). V was trimmed by 4 bases and J by 8 bases, leaving 7 bases between them. The CDR3 has 11 residues. Germline CDR1 and CDR2: MDHEN and SYDVKM. This CDR3 reads CASSSGGTQYF. CDR3 sequence (DNA): TGTGCCAGCAGTTCCGGGGGTACGCAGTATTTT.

This clonotype was observed many times. This chain connects TRBV28 to TRBJ2-1; possible D gene TRBD2, 7 bases. Germline CDR1 MDHEN, CDR2 SYDVKM. This CDR3 has 18 amino acids. Trimming removed 5 bases from V and 15 bases from J, with 35 bases in between. The CDR3 DNA follows: TGTGCCAGCAGTCATAGGCTCAAACCAGGGGTCCGGAGCGGGAATCGGTTCTTC. Its translation: CASSHRLKPGVRSGNRFF.

The table lists this clonotype with many counts. The rearrangement joins TRBV5-1 to TRBJ2-1; TRBD1 might be the D (7 bases). This CDR3 has 14 amino acids. Germline V lookup: CDR1 SGHRS, CDR2 YFSETQ. V gave up 4 bases and J gave up 4 bases, with 12 bases separating them. As DNA, the CDR3 is TGCGCCAGCAGCGCGGGACAGCGATACAATGAGCAGTTCTTC. It is translated as CASSAGQRYNEQFF. Full variable domain (missing parts from reference TRBV5-1 and TRBJ2-1): KAGVTQTPRYLIKTRGQQVTLSCSPISGHRSVSWYQQTPGQGLQFLFEYFSETQRNKGNFPGRFSGRQFSNSRSEMNVSTLELGDSALYLCASSAGQRYNEQFFGPGTRLTVL.

This clonotype was seen a few times. The chain employs TRBV25-1 and TRBJ2-5; D could derive from TRBD1 or TRBD2 (5 bases each). Germline V gene lookup returns CDR1 MGHDK and CDR2 SYGVNS. There are 18 residues in the CDR3. The ends were cut back, 6 bases at V and 4 bases at J, with 27 bases in the middle. The CDR3 protein is CASSARGYSLKRGETQYF. The CDR3, as DNA: TGTGCCAGCAGCGCAAGGGGTTACAGCCTGAAGAGGGGAGAGACCCAGTACTTC.

This clonotype was seen at least ten times. J is TRBJ2-3 and V is TRBV7-9; D is perhaps TRBD2 (5 bases). The germline CDR1 and CDR2 sequences are SEHNR and FQNEAQ (reference sequence). CDR3 size: 19 residues. Trimming removed 5 bases at V and 1 base at J, with 25 bases between. The CDR3 region has the DNA TGTGCCAGCAGCCCACCCTTTCCCGTGGGTTCACTAGGCACAGATACGCAGTATTTT. Translated: CASSPPFPVGSLGTDTQYF.

This clonotype was counted many times. The chain links TRBV12-3 or TRBV12-4 to TRBJ1-1; tentative D call: TRBD1 (5 bases). The germline V and J ends were trimmed by 3 bases and 4 bases, with 12 bases remaining between them. There are 14 residues in the CDR3. CDR3 protein: CASSFQGGSTEAFF. CDR3 DNA: TGTGCCAGCAGTTTCCAGGGAGGGAGCACTGAAGCTTTCTTT.

In its sample, this clonotype was seen many times. This chain joins TRBV5-5 and TRBJ1-2; 9 positions match TRBD1. J lost 4 bases, V lost 0 bases, and 4 bases had no gene match. This CDR3 comprises 15 residues. The germline V gene has CDR1 SGHKS and CDR2 YYEKEE (reference sequence). DNA of the CDR3: TGTGCCAGCAGCTTGGCGGGACAGGGAAGCTATGGCTACACCTTC. It yields the protein CASSLAGQGSYGYTF.

There are many counts of this clonotype. This chain links TRBV5-1 with TRBJ1-1; possible D gene TRBD1, 6 bases. The CDR3 sequence is 13 residues long. In germline, CDR1 is SGHRS, CDR2 YFSETQ. Between the trimmed V and J ends, which lost 1 base and 7 bases, there was a span of 11 bases. The CDR3 region has the DNA TGCGCCAGCAGCTTGTCGGGGGCTGGTGAAGCTTTCTTT. Amino acid sequence: CASSLSGAGEAFF. The full variable domain, its missing parts supplied by reference TRBV5-1 and TRBJ1-1, is KAGVTQTPRYLIKTRGQQVTLSCSPISGHRSVSWYQQTPGQGLQFLFEYFSETQRNKGNFPGRFSGRQFSNSRSEMNVSTLELGDSALYLCASSLSGAGEAFFGQGTRLTVV.

This clonotype was detected ten times or more. The chain is built from TRBV4-2 and TRBJ1-6; D not certain. The CDR3 length is 17 residues. V lost 0 bases, J lost 10 bases, and 19 bases lay in between. The germline V gene has CDR1 LGHNA and CDR2 YNFKEQ. CDR3 sequence reads: CASSQDGPGSGGSPLHF. CDR3 in DNA: TGTGCCAGCAGCCAAGATGGCCCGGGGTCTGGAGGCTCACCCCTCCACTTT.

At least ten counts were recorded for this clonotype. The rearrangement links TRBV29-1 to TRBJ2-7; D is unclear. The CDR3 has 17 residues. The germline V and J ends were trimmed by 1 base and 6 bases, with 25 bases remaining between them. Germline values: CDR1 SQVTM, CDR2 ANQGSEA. In nucleotides, the CDR3 is TGCAGCGTTGAAGGTGGCGTTGAGGTGGCAGGTCGTCGCGAGCAGTACTTC. Its translation: CSVEGGVEVAGRREQYF.

This clonotype has a count of ten or more. V usage is TRBV9 and J usage is TRBJ2-7; 7 bases are a match to TRBD1. Germline CDR1 reads SGDLS; CDR2 reads YYNGEE. The ends lost 3 bases at V and 0 bases at J; junction bases unmatched: 3. The CDR3 has 14 residues. CDR3 sequence: CASSGRDSSYEQYF. The CDR3 DNA reads TGTGCCAGCAGCGGACGGGACAGCTCCTACGAGCAGTACTTC.

This clonotype has ten or more counts. The genes are TRBV12-3 or TRBV12-4 and TRBJ2-2, with 9 bases aligning to TRBD2. V was clipped by 4 bases and J by 2 bases; unmatched bases: 14. This CDR3 is built from 19 residues. CDR3 amino acids: CASSSSPGLAGRNTGELFF. CDR3 coding DNA: TGTGCCAGCAGTTCCAGCCCAGGGCTAGCGGGGAGAAACACCGGGGAGCTGTTTTTT.

Note on this clonotype: This could be a read error, since a much larger clone is one nucleotide away. The CDR3 region has the DNA TGTGCCAGCACCCGCGCCGGGACAGGTTACACCAGGGAGCTGTTTTTT. It translates to CASTRAGTGYTRELFF. This sequence joins TRBV28 and TRBJ2-2; 8 bases match TRBD1. The CDR3 runs 16 residues. Germline V gives CDR1 MDHEN, CDR2 SYDVKM.

This clonotype has ten or more counts. The V gene is TRBV11-2, the J gene TRBJ2-2; D ambiguous. CDR1 and CDR2 (germline): SGHAT, FQNNGV. The CDR3 loop spans 14 amino acids. Trimming cost V 2 bases and J 1 base, with 5 bases left between them. In nucleotides, the CDR3 is TGTGCCAGCAGCTTATCAGGGAACACCGGGGAGCTGTTTTTT. This encodes CASSLSGNTGELFF. Full variable domain (missing parts from reference TRBV11-2 and TRBJ2-2): EAGVAQSPRYKIIEKRQSVAFWCNPISGHATLYWYQQILGQGPKLLIQFQNNGVVDDSQLPKDRFSAERLKGVDSTLKIQPAKLEDSAVYLCASSLSGNTGELFFGEGSRLTVL.

The table lists this clonotype with many counts. The rearrangement joins TRBV3-1 to TRBJ1-4; D perhaps matches TRBD1 (5 bases). The CDR3 sequence is 15 residues long. Looked up from germline, CDR1 is LGHDT and CDR2 is YNNKEL (reference sequence). V was shortened by 1 base and J by 7 bases, with 13 bases between the two germline ends. CDR3 in amino acids: CASSQVLRRAEKLFF. The DNA of the CDR3 is TGTGCCAGCAGCCAAGTCCTTCGCAGGGCTGAAAAACTGTTTTTT.

The chain couples TRBV5-1 to TRBJ2-7; no firm D call. The CDR3 is made up of 15 amino acids. The ends were cut back, 0 bases at V and 3 bases at J, with 13 bases in the middle. Germline loops: CDR1 SGHRS, CDR2 YFSETQ. The CDR3 sequence: CASSLAAGGVYEQYF. The DNA for the CDR3 is TGCGCCAGCAGCTTGGCAGCAGGTGGAGTCTACGAGCAGTACTTC.

This clonotype has a count of ten or more. The gene calls are TRBV20-1 and TRBJ2-1; 13 nucleotides match TRBD2. Germline CDR1 reads DFQATT; CDR2 reads SNEGSKA (reference sequence). V was clipped by 6 bases and J by 15 bases; unmatched bases: 8. The CDR3 has 12 residues. The CDR3 bases are TGCAGTGCAAGGACTAGCGGGAGTTATCGGTTCTTC. It yields the protein CSARTSGSYRFF.

The chain couples TRBV10-3 to TRBJ2-7; 9 nucleotides line up with TRBD2. Germline V lookup: CDR1 ENHRY, CDR2 SYGVKD. The V and J ends lost 2 bases and 2 bases, in that order; junction bases with no gene match: 10. The CDR3 consists of 17 residues. CDR3 DNA: TGTGCCATCAGTGAGCCACTAGCGGGTCCCCCAACCTACGAGCAGTACTTC. It encodes CAISEPLAGPPTYEQYF.

This clonotype was found many times. This chain links TRBV7-9 with TRBJ2-1; TRBD1 is a possible D gene (6 bases). Germline V gene sequence: CDR1 SEHNR, CDR2 FQNEAQ (reference sequence). The V gene lost 5 bases and the J gene lost 4 bases, with 18 bases spanning the gap. This CDR3 contains 16 residues. CDR3 sequence reads: CASSLLPGTLYNEQFF. The CDR3, as DNA: TGTGCCAGCAGCCTTCTTCCCGGGACACTTTACAATGAGCAGTTCTTC.

This clonotype was seen at least ten times. The rearrangement links TRBV5-1 to TRBJ1-2, with D tentatively TRBD1 (5 bases). The CDR3 is 12 residues long. The germline V gene has CDR1 SGHRS and CDR2 YFSETQ. V was shortened by 5 bases and J by 2 bases, with 7 bases between the two germline ends. The CDR3 is CASSGANYGYTF. CDR3 coding DNA: TGCGCCAGCAGTGGGGCGAACTATGGCTACACCTTC.

This clonotype has a count of ten or more. This chain joins TRBV5-1 and TRBJ2-7; 9 nucleotides match TRBD1. With 7 bases clipped from V and 4 bases from J, the junction kept 12 bases outside the gene matches. This CDR3 has 15 residues. In germline, CDR1 is SGHRS, CDR2 YFSETQ. CDR3 region: CASSLGGQGTYEQYF. CDR3 bases: TGCGCCAGCTCCCTTGGAGGACAGGGGACTTACGAGCAGTACTTC.

This clonotype has a count of ten or more. In DNA, the CDR3 is TGTGCCAGCAGCTTAGGGAGGGAGGCCGGGGAGCTGTTTTTT. As protein: CASSLGREAGELFF. The chain links TRBV7-3 to TRBJ2-2, with 7 nucleotides matching TRBD2. Germline V lookup: CDR1 SGHTA, CDR2 FQGTGA. The CDR3 has 14 amino acids. With V trimmed by 2 bases and J by 6 bases, 3 bases remained unmatched.

The sample holds many counts of this clonotype. This chain joins TRBV12-3 or TRBV12-4 and TRBJ2-1, with TRBD1 identical over 7 bases. The CDR3 covers 16 residues. The V and J ends lost 5 bases and 0 bases, in that order; junction bases with no gene match: 7. The CDR3 DNA sequence: TGTGCCAGCAGTGCCCGGGACAGAGTCTCCTACAATGAGCAGTTCTTC. It encodes CASSARDRVSYNEQFF.